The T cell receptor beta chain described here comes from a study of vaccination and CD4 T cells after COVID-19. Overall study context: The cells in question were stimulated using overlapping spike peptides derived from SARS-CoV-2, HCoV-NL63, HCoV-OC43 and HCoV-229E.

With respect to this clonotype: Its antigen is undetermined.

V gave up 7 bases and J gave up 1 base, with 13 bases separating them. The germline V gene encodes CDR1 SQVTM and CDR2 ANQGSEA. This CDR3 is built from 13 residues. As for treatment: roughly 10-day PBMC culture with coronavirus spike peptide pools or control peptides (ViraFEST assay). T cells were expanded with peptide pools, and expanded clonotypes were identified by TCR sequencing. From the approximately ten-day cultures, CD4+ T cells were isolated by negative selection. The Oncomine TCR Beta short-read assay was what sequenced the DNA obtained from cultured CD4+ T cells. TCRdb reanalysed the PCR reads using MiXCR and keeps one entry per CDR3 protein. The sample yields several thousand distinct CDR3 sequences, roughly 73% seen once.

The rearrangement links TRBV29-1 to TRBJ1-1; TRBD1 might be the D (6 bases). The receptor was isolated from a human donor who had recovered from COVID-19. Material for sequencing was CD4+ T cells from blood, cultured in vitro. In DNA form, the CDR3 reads TGCAGCGGAGCCGGGGGGCGGAACACTGAAGCTTTCTTT. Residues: CSGAGGRNTEAFF.